A selection of T cell receptor beta chains follows, all from one sample in a study of CD8+CD57+ T cells in acquired aplastic anemia. TCRdb recomputed calls from the reads with MiXCR, one row per CDR3 protein. The sample carries around 130,000 distinct CDR3 sequences, under 65% recorded once. Sample: sorted CD4+, CD8+, or CD8+CD57+ T cells (not recorded which) from PBMCs. The receptor source for this set is a human donor with aplastic anemia. The CDR3 runs from the conserved cysteine through the conserved F or W. A D gene is named only where the DNA matches it firmly. A clone size is listed for some rows: how often the clone was seen (once, few, many), or a class if it is expanded.

clone size	D gene	V gene	J gene	CDR3 DNA	CDR3 protein
NA	TRBD1	TRBV29-1	TRBJ2-7	TGCAGCGTTGGGGGGACAGGGCTCGGCGAGCAGTACTTC	CSVGGTGLGEQYF
NA	NA	TRBV15	TRBJ1-4	TGTGCCACCAGCCATTCAGGGTGGAGTAATGAAAAACTGTTTTTT	CATSHSGWSNEKLFF
NA	TRBD1	TRBV29-1	TRBJ2-6	TGCAGCGTTCTCGGACAGGGGCTTGTCTCTGGGGCCAACGTCCTGACTTTC	CSVLGQGLVSGANVLTF
few	NA	TRBV7-9	TRBJ1-1	TGTGCCAGCAGCTGGCAGGGTTTGACTGAAGCTTTCTTT	CASSWQGLTEAFF
NA	NA	TRBV10-3	TRBJ1-2	TGTGCCATCAGTGAGTCTCGGGGGAACTATGGCTACACCTTC	CAISESRGNYGYTF
NA	TRBD1	TRBV29-1	TRBJ1-4	TGCAGCGTTGAGGGGACAGGGACTGAAAAACTGTTTTTT	CSVEGTGTEKLFF
once	NA	TRBV7-9	TRBJ2-5	TGTGCCAGCAGCCTCGGCAGGGTCCAAGAGACCCAGTACTTC	CASSLGRVQETQYF
NA	NA	TRBV20-1	TRBJ2-7	TGCAGTGCCCGGGTCTACTACGAGCAGTACTTC	CSARVYYEQYF
many	NA	TRBV7-3	TRBJ2-7	TGTGCCAGCAGCTTCCGGGACGGCTCCTACGAGCAGTACTTC	CASSFRDGSYEQYF
NA	NA	TRBV7-2	TRBJ2-6	TGTGCCAGCAGCCCCCGGGTGTCGGGCTCTGGGGCCAACGTCCTGACTTTC	CASSPRVSGSGANVLTF
NA	NA	TRBV7-6	TRBJ2-1	TGTGCCAGCAGCCAAACAGAACATGAGCAGTTCTTC	CASSQTEHEQFF
NA	NA	TRBV4-2	TRBJ2-7	TGTGCCAGCAGCCAAGGCCCCCTCTACGAGCAGTACTTC	CASSQGPLYEQYF
NA	NA	TRBV12-3/TRBV12-4	TRBJ1-2	TGTGCCAGCAGTTTAGTCCTGGGTTTCTTTAACTATGGCTACACCTTC	CASSLVLGFFNYGYTF
NA	TRBD1	TRBV6-2/TRBV6-3	TRBJ1-2	TGTGCCAGCAGCAACAGGGGAGGGTATGGCTACACCTTC	CASSNRGGYGYTF
NA	NA	TRBV15	TRBJ2-6	TGTGCCACCAGCAGAGAAACTCTCCGGGCTGGGGCCAACGTCCTGACTTTC	CATSRETLRAGANVLTF
NA	NA	TRBV24-1	TRBJ2-3	TGTGCCACCAGTTTTAGGGCAGATACGCAGTATTTT	CATSFRADTQYF
NA	TRBD2	TRBV13	TRBJ2-2	TGTGCCAGCAGCTTAGCGGCTAGCGGGAGGCTCACGAACACCGGGGAGCTGTTTTTT	CASSLAASGRLTNTGELFF
NA	NA	TRBV19	TRBJ2-1	TGTGCCAGCGGAAAAGGTGGCAGGCTCTACAATGAGCAGTTCTTC	CASGKGGRLYNEQFF
NA	NA	TRBV7-2	TRBJ2-3	TGTGCCAGCAGCTTAAGACCAACAGATACGCAGTATTTT	CASSLRPTDTQYF
few	NA	TRBV2	TRBJ1-3	TGTGCCAGCGGCTCTGGAAACACCATATATTTT	CASGSGNTIYF
NA	NA	TRBV2	TRBJ2-5	TGTGCCAGCTCCAGTGATTGGGTCGGAGAGACCCAGTACTTC	CASSSDWVGETQYF
many	NA	TRBV5-1	TRBJ2-7	TGCGCCAGCAGCCCCACAGGGTTCTACGAGCAGTACTTC	CASSPTGFYEQYF
few	TRBD2	TRBV25-1	TRBJ2-7	TGTGCCAGCAGCCTAATAGCGGGGGAAGCCTACGAGCAGTACTTC	CASSLIAGEAYEQYF
NA	NA	TRBV29-1	TRBJ1-4	TGCAGCGTTGAAACAGGTTCAGGTGAAAAACTGTTTTTT	CSVETGSGEKLFF
NA	NA	TRBV29-1	TRBJ2-1	TGCAGCGTTGACATCCCCGGGGGCAATGAGCAGTTCTTC	CSVDIPGGNEQFF
NA	TRBD2	TRBV20-1	TRBJ2-7	TGCAGTGCCGTTAGCGGGGGAGGTTCCTACGAGCAGTACTTC	CSAVSGGGSYEQYF
NA	TRBD1	TRBV19	TRBJ1-5	TGTGCCAGTATGGACAGGGAAAATCAGCCCCAGCATTTT	CASMDRENQPQHF
many	NA	TRBV10-3	TRBJ1-4	TGTGCCATCAGTGAAGGAATGGGTGAAAAACTGTTTTTT	CAISEGMGEKLFF
few	TRBD1	TRBV2	TRBJ1-6	TGTGCCAGCAGTGAGACAGGGTCGTCACCCCTCCACTTT	CASSETGSSPLHF
NA	NA	TRBV7-2	TRBJ2-3	TGTGCCACCAGTTCGGCAGATACGCAGTATTTT	CATSSADTQYF
once	TRBD1	TRBV2	TRBJ1-2	TGTGCCAGCAGAGATGACCAGGGGGTCGGGGATGGCTACACCTTC	CASRDDQGVGDGYTF
NA	NA	TRBV15	TRBJ1-3	TGTGCCACCAGCAGAGCCGAAATGGATGGAAACACCATATATTTT	CATSRAEMDGNTIYF
NA	TRBD1	TRBV19	TRBJ1-1	TGTGCCAGTAGAAACGGGACAGGGAACACTGAAGCTTTCTTT	CASRNGTGNTEAFF
NA	TRBD2	TRBV4-1	TRBJ2-7	TGCGCCAGCAGCCAGGGCGCGGGGGATGAGCAGTACTTC	CASSQGAGDEQYF
NA	TRBD2	TRBV5-5	TRBJ2-5	TGTGCCAGCAGCTTGCTAGCGGCGTCGGAGACCCAGTACTTC	CASSLLAASETQYF
NA	TRBD2	TRBV15	TRBJ2-1	TGTGCCACCGAACTAGCGATCGGGGTCAATGAGCAGTTCTTC	CATELAIGVNEQFF
NA	TRBD2	TRBV7-8	TRBJ2-1	TGTGCCAGCGCACTAGCGGTCCTAAATGAGCAGTTCTTC	CASALAVLNEQFF
few	NA	TRBV2	TRBJ2-7	TGTGCCAGCTATCCCGGGACTCCCCAATACGAGCAGTACTTC	CASYPGTPQYEQYF
NA	TRBD2	TRBV20-1	TRBJ2-1	TGCAGTGCTAGAGAAACTAGCGGGGGGCGATCTATCAATGAGCAGTTCTTC	CSARETSGGRSINEQFF
NA	TRBD1	TRBV28	TRBJ2-7	TGTGCCAGCAGTTTGGACAGGGCCCCCTACGAGCAGTACTTC	CASSLDRAPYEQYF
once	TRBD2	TRBV2	TRBJ2-7	TGTGCCAGCAGTGAATCTAGCGGGGACTACGAGCAGTACTTC	CASSESSGDYEQYF
NA	TRBD2	TRBV2	TRBJ2-5	TGTGCCAGCCATCGGGGGGGGGCAGAGACCCAGTACTTC	CASHRGGAETQYF
few	TRBD2	TRBV3-1	TRBJ2-3	TGTGCCAGCAGCCCCTGGACTAGCGGGGTGGCAGATACGCAGTATTTT	CASSPWTSGVADTQYF
NA	NA	TRBV10-3	TRBJ2-7	TGTGCCATCAGTGAGTCGGGGCAGGGAAGCTACGAGCAGTACTTC	CAISESGQGSYEQYF
few	TRBD2	TRBV7-9	TRBJ2-7	TGTGCCAGCAGCTCGGGGAGGGACGAGCAGTACTTC	CASSSGRDEQYF